Listed below are T cell receptor beta chains from one sample, sequenced in a study of cytomegalovirus exposure and HLA in healthy donors. Libraries were prepared by immunoSEQ multiplex PCR; TCRdb keeps only in-frame clonotypes and omits some of them. The sample contains more than 110,000 clones, approximately 70% of which appear only once. The sequencing sample was made of PBMCs. These receptors were collected from a woman aged 40 to 50 in good health and CMV-seronegative. CDR3s include the opening cysteine and the closing phenylalanine or tryptophan. A D gene is named only where the DNA matches it firmly. Where a row states a size, it is once, few, many or the class of an expanded clone; other rows omit it.

CDR3 protein	CDR3 DNA	V gene	clone size	D gene	J gene
CASSYSTGARSYEQYF	TGTGCCAGCAGTTACTCGACAGGGGCGAGGTCCTACGAGCAGTACTTC	TRBV6-6	NA	TRBD1	TRBJ2-7
CASSYDRGPTEAFF	TGTGCCAGCAGTTACGACAGGGGCCCCACTGAAGCTTTCTTT	TRBV6-6	few	TRBD1	TRBJ1-1
CASSTGTENTEAFF	TGTGCCAGTAGTACTGGGACAGAGAACACTGAAGCTTTCTTT	TRBV19	NA	TRBD1	TRBJ1-1
CASSVAQDSPLHF	TGTGCCAGCAGCGTAGCTCAGGATTCACCCCTCCACTTT	TRBV9	few	NA	TRBJ1-6
CASSRLVGGTDTQYF	TGTGCCAGCAGTCGACTAGTTGGAGGCACAGATACGCAGTATTTT	TRBV2	NA	NA	TRBJ2-3
CASSSRDGRGGGYTF	TGTGCCAGCAGCTCCCGTGATGGCAGGGGTGGTGGCTACACCTTC	TRBV9	NA	NA	TRBJ1-2
CASSANVRSENSGNTIYF	TGTGCCAGCAGCGCTAACGTTAGGAGTGAGAACTCTGGAAACACCATATATTTT	TRBV9	NA	NA	TRBJ1-3
CASSYSDRGEYEQYF	TGTGCCAGCAGTTACTCGGACAGGGGAGAGTACGAGCAGTACTTC	TRBV6-5	NA	TRBD1	TRBJ2-7
CASSDSTDRKTEAFF	TGTGCCAGCAGTGACTCAACGGACAGAAAAACTGAAGCTTTCTTT	TRBV2	NA	NA	TRBJ1-1
CASRNRGGYTEAFF	TGTGCCAGCAGGAACAGGGGAGGATACACTGAAGCTTTCTTT	TRBV2	few	TRBD1	TRBJ1-1
CASRALSTDTQYF	TGTGCCAGCAGGGCTCTGAGCACAGATACGCAGTATTTT	TRBV28	NA	NA	TRBJ2-3
CASSLLKTGYNSPLHF	TGTGCCAGCAGCCTGCTAAAGACAGGGTACAATTCACCCCTCCACTTT	TRBV11-2	NA	TRBD1	TRBJ1-6
CATSRDLGGNSPLHF	TGTGCCACCAGCAGAGATTTGGGGGGGAATTCACCCCTCCACTTT	TRBV15	NA	NA	TRBJ1-6
CASSLSRANTGELFF	TGCGCCAGCAGCCTCAGCAGGGCGAACACCGGGGAGCTGTTTTTT	TRBV4-1	NA	NA	TRBJ2-2
CASSLSPGGSSYEQYF	TGCGCCAGCAGCTTATCTCCGGGGGGGAGCTCCTACGAGCAGTACTTC	TRBV5-1	NA	TRBD2	TRBJ2-7
CASSYSSQGNQPQHF	TGTGCCAGCAGTTATAGTTCGCAGGGCAATCAGCCCCAGCATTTT	TRBV6-5	few	NA	TRBJ1-5
CASGAGDNSPLHF	TGTGCCAGCGGGGCCGGCGATAATTCACCCCTCCACTTT	TRBV28	NA	NA	TRBJ1-6
CASSLDPGFQPQHF	TGCGCCAGCAGCTTGGATCCAGGGTTTCAGCCCCAGCATTTT	TRBV5-1	NA	NA	TRBJ1-5
CASSLGGQGGGAFF	TGTGCCAGCAGTTTAGGAGGACAGGGTGGCGGAGCTTTCTTT	TRBV28	few	TRBD1	TRBJ1-1
CASSPRAGDTEAFF	TGTGCCAGCTCACCGAGGGCGGGTGACACTGAAGCTTTCTTT	TRBV18	once	NA	TRBJ1-1
CASRQTGARTDTQYF	TGTGCCAGCAGGCAAACAGGGGCGAGAACAGATACGCAGTATTTT	TRBV5-8	NA	TRBD1	TRBJ2-3
CASSLRASGGPGGTGELFF	TGTGCCAGCAGCTTAAGGGCTAGCGGGGGGCCGGGAGGGACCGGGGAGCTGTTTTTT	TRBV7-2	NA	TRBD2	TRBJ2-2
CASSVDGQGQGEKLFF	TGTGCCAGCAGCGTAGACGGACAGGGCCAAGGAGAAAAACTGTTTTTT	TRBV9	few	TRBD1	TRBJ1-4
CASSPQTGGGADTQYF	TGTGCCAGCAGCCCCCAGACTGGCGGGGGGGCAGATACGCAGTATTTT	TRBV16	NA	TRBD2	TRBJ2-3
CSVEDEGGVKNIQYF	TGCAGCGTTGAAGATGAAGGGGGTGTCAAAAACATTCAGTACTTC	TRBV29-1	few	NA	TRBJ2-4
CASSPPGLSRTDTQYF	TGTGCCAGCTCACCACCGGGGCTGTCTCGCACAGATACGCAGTATTTT	TRBV18	NA	NA	TRBJ2-3
CASSFGQGKNGYTF	TGTGCCAGCAGCTTCGGACAGGGGAAGAATGGCTACACCTTC	TRBV7-2	NA	TRBD1	TRBJ1-2
CASSWRGENTGELFF	TGCGCCAGCAGCTGGCGGGGGGAGAACACCGGGGAGCTGTTTTTT	TRBV5-1	NA	TRBD2	TRBJ2-2
CASSFLRATDTQYF	TGCGCCAGCAGCTTTCTCAGGGCCACAGATACGCAGTATTTT	TRBV5-1	NA	NA	TRBJ2-3
CASSYRPHAGETQYF	TGTGCCAGCAGTTACCGGCCACACGCGGGGGAGACCCAGTACTTC	TRBV6-5	once	NA	TRBJ2-5
CSTGTSGGSGTQYF	TGCAGCACAGGGACTAGCGGGGGATCGGGGACCCAGTACTTC	TRBV29-1	NA	TRBD2	TRBJ2-5
CASSKIAGGDQPQHF	TGTGCCAGCAGCAAAATAGCAGGGGGCGATCAGCCCCAGCATTTT	TRBV7-6	NA	TRBD1	TRBJ1-5
CASSQDQGQVSGNTIYF	TGTGCCAGCAGCCAAGATCAAGGACAGGTCTCTGGAAACACCATATATTTT	TRBV4-2	NA	TRBD1	TRBJ1-3
CASSLATGVKPTEAFF	TGCGCCAGCAGCTTGGCCACGGGAGTTAAGCCCACTGAAGCTTTCTTT	TRBV5-1	NA	NA	TRBJ1-1
CAISAIQNTGELFF	TGTGCCATCAGTGCTATTCAAAACACCGGGGAGCTGTTTTTT	TRBV10-3	NA	NA	TRBJ2-2
CASSTGQYEAFF	TGTGCCAGCAGTACTGGACAGTATGAAGCTTTCTTT	TRBV7-9	few	NA	TRBJ1-1
CASSTTGGSYNSPLHF	TGTGCCAGTAGTACGACAGGGGGCTCCTATAATTCACCCCTCCACTTT	TRBV19	few	TRBD1	TRBJ1-6